This T cell receptor (beta chain) came from a study of T cell responses to AZD1222 COVID-19 vaccine. General observations from the study: Spike as a whole was targeted by vaccine-associated CD4 TCRs, dominant at 160-218 and 743-854. Clonal diversity may have been underestimated in mostly white British donors. Targeting of unmutated variant regions was reportedly seen in nearly half of spike-specific TCRs.

Repertoires were generated with immunoSEQ multiplex PCR, while TCRdb's copy carries only in-frame clones and drops some. Of some 140,000 clones detected, 88% appear once; the ten largest clones hold 3.1%. Trimming shortened V by 6 bases and J by 0 bases, and 8 bases separated the two germline ends. CDR1 KGHSH and CDR2 LQKENI come from the germline V gene. This CDR3 has 13 residues. As regards this clone: Its antigen remains unknown.

Sample: peripheral blood, taken on day 0 of AZD1222 vaccination. The rearrangement links TRBV18 to TRBJ1-1; TRBD1 might be the D (5 bases). The TCR was taken from an adult in good health. CDR3 DNA sequence: TGTGCCAGCTCTTCACAGGTGAACACTGAAGCTTTCTTT. Protein product: CASSSQVNTEAFF.